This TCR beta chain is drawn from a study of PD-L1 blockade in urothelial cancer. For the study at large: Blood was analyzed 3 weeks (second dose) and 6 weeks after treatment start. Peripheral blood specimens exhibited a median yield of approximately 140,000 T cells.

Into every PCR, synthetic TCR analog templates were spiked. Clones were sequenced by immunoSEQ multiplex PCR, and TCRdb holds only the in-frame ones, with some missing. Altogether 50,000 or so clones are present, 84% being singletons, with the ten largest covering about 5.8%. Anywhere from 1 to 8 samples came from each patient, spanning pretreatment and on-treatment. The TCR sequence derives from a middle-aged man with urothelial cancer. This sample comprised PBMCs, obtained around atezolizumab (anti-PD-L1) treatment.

The CDR3 spells CASREAGRLYEQYF. The DNA of the CDR3 is TGTGCCAGCAGGGAGGCGGGACGGCTCTACGAGCAGTACTTC. This rearrangement joins TRBV6-1 to TRBJ2-7, with a possible D match to TRBD2 (6 bases). This CDR3 is built from 14 residues. Germline values: CDR1 MNHNS, CDR2 SASEGT. Trimming pared 6 bases from V and 3 bases from J, leaving 15 bases between.